The subject of this entry is one T cell receptor (beta chain). This specimen comes from a study of T cell changes during pregnancy in multiple sclerosis. TCRdb keeps only in-frame clones here, not all; method: immunoSEQ multiplex PCR. The sample yields about 58,000 clones, 93% seen once. With 2 bases removed from V and 2 bases from J, the gap between germline ends came to 10 bases. Germline V gene lookup returns CDR1 MGHDK and CDR2 SYGVNS. This CDR3 spans 14 amino acids. The sequenced sample was CD8+ T cells from peripheral blood mononuclear cells, obtained in the second trimester of pregnancy. The TCR sequence derives from a female donor with multiple sclerosis, enrolled in a pregnancy study. The chain is built from TRBV25-1 and TRBJ2-7; D may be TRBD2 (5 bases). The CDR3 loop reads CASSEGVGAYEQYF. The CDR3 DNA sequence: TGTGCCAGCAGTGAAGGGGTGGGAGCCTACGAGCAGTACTTC.